This T cell receptor (beta chain) was obtained from a study of CD8 T cells in ankylosing spondylitis. Points from the study as a whole: Several highly homologous variants formed a TCR beta motif that appeared characteristic of ankylosing spondylitis blood. The authors reported significant enrichment of disease-linked clones in matched ankylosing spondylitis synovial fluid.

In making TCR beta libraries, quantitative 5'-RACE with molecular barcodes was used. TCRdb itself ran the 5' RACE reads through MiXCR, one entry per CDR3 protein. Seen here are tens of thousands of distinct CDR3 sequences, more than 5.5% observed once, and the top ten hold around 5.3%. Trimming at V came to 7 bases and at J to 3 bases, leaving 7 bases not matched to a gene. Germline V lookup: CDR1 SGHDT, CDR2 YYEEEE. This CDR3 is built from 16 residues. Concerning this clonotype itself: Its specificity is not known.

The receptor's source is a male donor with ankylosing spondylitis. Sequencing was performed on synovial fluid, either unsorted or a sorted T cell fraction (not recorded which). This chain uses TRBV5-6 with TRBJ2-2; 12 positions agree with TRBD2. In nucleotides, the CDR3 is TGTGCCAGCGGCCCGGGACTAGCGGGCGACACCGGGGAGCTGTTTTTT. Translated: CASGPGLAGDTGELFF. Looking up the rest from reference TRBV5-6 and TRBJ2-2 gives the full variable domain: DAGVTQSPTHLIKTRGQQVTLRCSPKSGHDTVSWYQQALGQGPQFIFQYYEEEERQRGNFPDRFSGHQFPNYSSELNVNALLLGDSALYLCASGPGLAGDTGELFFGEGSRLTVL.